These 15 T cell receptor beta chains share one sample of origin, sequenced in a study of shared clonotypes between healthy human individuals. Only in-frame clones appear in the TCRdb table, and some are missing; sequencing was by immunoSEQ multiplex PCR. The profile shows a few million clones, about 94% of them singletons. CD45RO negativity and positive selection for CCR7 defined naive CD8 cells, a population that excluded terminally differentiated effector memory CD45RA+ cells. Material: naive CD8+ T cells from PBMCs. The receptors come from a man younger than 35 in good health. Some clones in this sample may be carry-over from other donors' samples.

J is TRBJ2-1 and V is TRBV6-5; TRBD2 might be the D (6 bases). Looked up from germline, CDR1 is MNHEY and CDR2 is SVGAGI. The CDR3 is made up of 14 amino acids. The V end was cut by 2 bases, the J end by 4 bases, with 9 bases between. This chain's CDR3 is CASSYLGLYNEQFF. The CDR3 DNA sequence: TGTGCCAGCAGTTACCTGGGACTTTACAATGAGCAGTTCTTC.

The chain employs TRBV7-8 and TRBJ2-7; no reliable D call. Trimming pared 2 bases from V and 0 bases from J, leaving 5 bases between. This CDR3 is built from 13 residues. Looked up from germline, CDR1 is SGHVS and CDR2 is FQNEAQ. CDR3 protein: CASSLRNSYEQYF. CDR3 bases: TGTGCCAGCAGCTTACGGAACTCCTACGAGCAGTACTTC.

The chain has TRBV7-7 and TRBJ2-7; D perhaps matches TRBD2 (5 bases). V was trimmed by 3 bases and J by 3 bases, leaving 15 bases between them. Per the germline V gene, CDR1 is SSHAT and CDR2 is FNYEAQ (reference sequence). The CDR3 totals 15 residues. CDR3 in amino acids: CASSLKEDGDYEQYF. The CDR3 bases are TGTGCCAGCAGCTTGAAGGAGGATGGAGACTACGAGCAGTACTTC.

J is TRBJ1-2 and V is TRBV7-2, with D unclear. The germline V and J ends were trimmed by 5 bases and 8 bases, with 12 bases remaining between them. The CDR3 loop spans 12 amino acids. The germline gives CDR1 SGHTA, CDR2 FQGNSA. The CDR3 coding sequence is TGTGCCAGCAGCCTACGGGATCCGGGCTACACCTTC. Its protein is CASSLRDPGYTF.

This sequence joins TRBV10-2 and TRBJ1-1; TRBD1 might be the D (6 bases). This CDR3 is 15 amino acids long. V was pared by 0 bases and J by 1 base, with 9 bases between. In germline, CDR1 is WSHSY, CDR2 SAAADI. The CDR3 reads CASSESLGQNTEAFF. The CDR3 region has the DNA TGCGCCAGCAGTGAGTCGTTGGGACAGAACACTGAAGCTTTCTTT.

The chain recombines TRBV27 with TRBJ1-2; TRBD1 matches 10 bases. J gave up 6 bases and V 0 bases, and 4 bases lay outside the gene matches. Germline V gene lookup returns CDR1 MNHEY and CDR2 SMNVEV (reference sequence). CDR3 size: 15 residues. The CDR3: CASSLSPGTGDGYTF. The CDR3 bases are TGTGCCAGCAGTTTATCCCCCGGGACAGGGGATGGCTACACCTTC.

CDR3: CASSSLAGLNEQFF. CDR3 coding DNA: TGTGCCAGCAGTTCCCTAGCGGGACTGAATGAGCAGTTCTTC. The V and J genes are TRBV27 and TRBJ2-1; 9 bases align to TRBD2. The V segment lost 4 bases and the J segment 7 bases; nucleotides outside the gene matches: 5. The CDR3 covers 14 residues. CDR1 MNHEY and CDR2 SMNVEV come from the germline V gene (reference sequence).

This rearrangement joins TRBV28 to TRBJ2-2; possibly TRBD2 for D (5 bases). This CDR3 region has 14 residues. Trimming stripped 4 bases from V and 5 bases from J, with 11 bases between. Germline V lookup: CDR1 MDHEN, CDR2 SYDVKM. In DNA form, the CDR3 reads TGTGCCAGCAGTTGGACTCTCGGAACCGGGGAGCTGTTTTTT. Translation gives CASSWTLGTGELFF.

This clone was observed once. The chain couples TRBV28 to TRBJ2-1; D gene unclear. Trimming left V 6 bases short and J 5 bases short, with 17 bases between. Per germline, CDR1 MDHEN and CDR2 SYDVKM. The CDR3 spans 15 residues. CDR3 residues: CASSVLLRTDNEQFF. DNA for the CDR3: TGTGCCAGCAGCGTTCTCCTGCGGACGGACAATGAGCAGTTCTTC.

The CDR3 is CASSQDRGAQETQYF. Written as DNA, the CDR3 is TGCGCCAGCAGCCAAGACAGGGGGGCCCAAGAGACCCAGTACTTC. V is TRBV4-1 and J is TRBJ2-5; a possible D gene is TRBD1 (7 bases). CDR1 MGHRA and CDR2 YSYEKL come from the germline V gene. V dropped 0 bases and J dropped 1 base, with 9 bases sitting between them. The CDR3 extends over 15 amino acids.

The CDR3 protein is CASSPRRTANTGELFF. The CDR3 DNA follows: TGTGCCAGCAGCCCCCGCCGGACAGCCAACACCGGGGAGCTGTTTTTT. The gene calls are TRBV11-1 and TRBJ2-2; TRBD1 is a possible D gene (6 bases). This CDR3 has 16 amino acids. From germline, CDR1 is SGHAT and CDR2 FQDESV (reference sequence). V shed 5 bases and J shed 2 bases, with 15 bases lying between them. Drawing the rest from reference TRBV11-1 and TRBJ2-2, the complete variable domain is EAEVAQSPRYKITEKSQAVAFWCDPISGHATLYWYRQILGQGPELLVQFQDESVVDDSQLPKDRFSAERLKGVDSTLKIQPAELGDSAMYLCASSPRRTANTGELFFGEGSRLTVL.

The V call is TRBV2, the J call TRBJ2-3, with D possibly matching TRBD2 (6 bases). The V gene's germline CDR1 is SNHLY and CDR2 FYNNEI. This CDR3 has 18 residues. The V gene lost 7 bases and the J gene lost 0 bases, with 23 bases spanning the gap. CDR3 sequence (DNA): TGTGCCAGCAATACTATGTCGGGAGTTAGCCTTAGCACAGATACGCAGTATTTT. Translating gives CASNTMSGVSLSTDTQYF.

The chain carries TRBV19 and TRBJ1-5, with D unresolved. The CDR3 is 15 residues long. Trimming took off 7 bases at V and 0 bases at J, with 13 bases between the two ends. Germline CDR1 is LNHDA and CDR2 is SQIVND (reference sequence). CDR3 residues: CASIPRAYSNQPQHF. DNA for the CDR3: TGTGCCAGTATCCCCCGGGCCTATAGCAATCAGCCCCAGCATTTT.

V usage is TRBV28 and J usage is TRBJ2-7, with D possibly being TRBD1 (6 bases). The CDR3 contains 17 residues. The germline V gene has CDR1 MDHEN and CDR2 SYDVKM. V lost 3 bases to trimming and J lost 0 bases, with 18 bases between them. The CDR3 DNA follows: TGTGCCAGCAGTTTCTCGAACTCGGGACATTACTCCTACGAGCAGTACTTC. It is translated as CASSFSNSGHYSYEQYF.

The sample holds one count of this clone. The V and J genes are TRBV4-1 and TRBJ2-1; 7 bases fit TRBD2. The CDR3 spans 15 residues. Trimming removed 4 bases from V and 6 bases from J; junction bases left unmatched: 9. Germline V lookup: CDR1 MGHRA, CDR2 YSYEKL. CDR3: CASSPAGGRFNEQFF. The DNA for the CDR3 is TGCGCCAGCAGCCCCGCAGGCGGGAGATTCAATGAGCAGTTCTTC.